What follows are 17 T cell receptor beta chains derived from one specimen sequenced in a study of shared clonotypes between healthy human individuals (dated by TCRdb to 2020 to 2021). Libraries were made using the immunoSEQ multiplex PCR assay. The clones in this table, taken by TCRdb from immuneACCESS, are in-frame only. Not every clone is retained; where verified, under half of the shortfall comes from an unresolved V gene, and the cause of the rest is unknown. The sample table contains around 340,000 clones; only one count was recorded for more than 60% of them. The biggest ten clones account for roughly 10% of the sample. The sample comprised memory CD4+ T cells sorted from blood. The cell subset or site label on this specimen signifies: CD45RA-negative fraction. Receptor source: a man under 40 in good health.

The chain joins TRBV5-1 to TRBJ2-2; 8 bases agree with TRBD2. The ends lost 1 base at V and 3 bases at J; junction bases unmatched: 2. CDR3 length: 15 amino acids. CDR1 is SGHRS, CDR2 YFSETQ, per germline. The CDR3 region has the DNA TGCGCCAGCAGCTTGTCCGGGAGGGACACCGGGGAGCTGTTTTTT. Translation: CASSLSGRDTGELFF.

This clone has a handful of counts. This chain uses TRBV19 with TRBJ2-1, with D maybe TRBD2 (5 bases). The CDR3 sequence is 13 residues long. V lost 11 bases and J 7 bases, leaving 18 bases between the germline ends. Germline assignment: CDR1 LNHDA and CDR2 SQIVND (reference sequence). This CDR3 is CAASKGAENEQFF. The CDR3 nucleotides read TGTGCCGCCTCAAAGGGAGCCGAAAATGAGCAGTTCTTC.

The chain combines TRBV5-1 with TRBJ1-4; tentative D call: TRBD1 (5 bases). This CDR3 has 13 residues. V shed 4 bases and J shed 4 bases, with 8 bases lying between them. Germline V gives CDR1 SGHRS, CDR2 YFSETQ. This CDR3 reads CASSRDLNEKLFF. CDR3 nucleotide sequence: TGCGCCAGCAGCCGGGACCTTAATGAAAAACTGTTTTTT.

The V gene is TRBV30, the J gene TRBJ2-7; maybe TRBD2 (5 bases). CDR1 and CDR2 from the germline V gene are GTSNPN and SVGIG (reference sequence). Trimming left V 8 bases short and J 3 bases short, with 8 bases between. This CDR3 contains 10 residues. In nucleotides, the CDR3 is TGTGCCGGAGGTCTCTACGAGCAGTACTTC. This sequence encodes CAGGLYEQYF.

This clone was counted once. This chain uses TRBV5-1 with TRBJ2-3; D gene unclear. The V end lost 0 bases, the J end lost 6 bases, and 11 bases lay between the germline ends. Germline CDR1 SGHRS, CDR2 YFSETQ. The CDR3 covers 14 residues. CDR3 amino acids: CASSLGAILDTQYF. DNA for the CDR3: TGCGCCAGCAGCTTGGGGGCGATTCTGGATACGCAGTATTTT.

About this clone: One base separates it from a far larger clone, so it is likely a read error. In DNA form, the CDR3 reads TGTGCCAGCAGCCAAGGGAGGGCCAGGCGATACGAGCAGTACTTC. Residues: CASSQGRARRYEQYF. The rearrangement links TRBV14 to TRBJ2-7, with a possible D match to TRBD2 (6 bases). The germline V and J ends were trimmed by 1 base and 4 bases, with 14 bases remaining between them. CDR1 and CDR2 (germline): SGHDN, FVKESK. The CDR3 runs to 15 residues.

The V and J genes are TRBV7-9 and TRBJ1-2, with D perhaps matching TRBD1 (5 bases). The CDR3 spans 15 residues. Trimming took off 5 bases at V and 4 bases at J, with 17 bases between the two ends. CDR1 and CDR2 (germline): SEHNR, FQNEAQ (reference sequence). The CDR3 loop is CASSGRGGEGYGYTF. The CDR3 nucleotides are TGTGCCAGCAGCGGAAGGGGAGGTGAGGGCTATGGCTACACCTTC.

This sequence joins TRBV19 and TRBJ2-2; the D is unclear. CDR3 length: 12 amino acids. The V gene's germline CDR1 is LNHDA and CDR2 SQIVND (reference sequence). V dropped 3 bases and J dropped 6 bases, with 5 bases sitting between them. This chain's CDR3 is CASSIPPGELFF. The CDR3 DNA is TGTGCCAGTAGTATTCCCCCCGGGGAGCTGTTTTTT.

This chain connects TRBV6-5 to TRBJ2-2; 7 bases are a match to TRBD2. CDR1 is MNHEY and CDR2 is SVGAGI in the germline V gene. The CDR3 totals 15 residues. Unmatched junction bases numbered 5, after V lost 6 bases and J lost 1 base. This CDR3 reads CASRRAGMNTGELFF. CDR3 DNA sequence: TGTGCCAGCAGGCGAGCGGGAATGAACACCGGGGAGCTGTTTTTT.

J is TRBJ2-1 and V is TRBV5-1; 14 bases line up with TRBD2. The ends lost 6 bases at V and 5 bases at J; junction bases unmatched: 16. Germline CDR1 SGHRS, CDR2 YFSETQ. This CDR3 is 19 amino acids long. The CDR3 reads CASTFKTSGRAGSNNEQFF. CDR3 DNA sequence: TGCGCCAGCACCTTCAAGACTAGCGGGAGGGCCGGAAGCAACAATGAGCAGTTCTTC.

The CDR3 DNA reads as TGTGCCTGGAGTCCCGGGAGTAGCTCCTACAATGAGCAGTTCTTC. It codes for CAWSPGSSSYNEQFF. The rearrangement uses TRBV30 and TRBJ2-1; D is perhaps TRBD2 (6 bases). Trimming removed 2 bases from V and 0 bases from J, with 11 bases in between. The germline V gene has CDR1 GTSNPN and CDR2 SVGIG (reference sequence). The CDR3 has 15 residues.

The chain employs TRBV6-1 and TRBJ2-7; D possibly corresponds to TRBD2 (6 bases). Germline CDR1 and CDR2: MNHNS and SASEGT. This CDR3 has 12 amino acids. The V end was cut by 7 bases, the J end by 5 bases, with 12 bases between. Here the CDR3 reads CASTYWGDEQYF. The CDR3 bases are TGTGCCAGCACCTATTGGGGGGACGAGCAGTACTTC.

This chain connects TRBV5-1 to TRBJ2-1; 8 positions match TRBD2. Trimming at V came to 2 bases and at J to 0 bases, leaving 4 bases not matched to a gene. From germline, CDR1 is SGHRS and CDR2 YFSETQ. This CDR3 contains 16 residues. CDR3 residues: CASSLGGGSSYNEQFF. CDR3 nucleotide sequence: TGCGCCAGCAGCTTAGGCGGGGGGAGCTCCTACAATGAGCAGTTCTTC.

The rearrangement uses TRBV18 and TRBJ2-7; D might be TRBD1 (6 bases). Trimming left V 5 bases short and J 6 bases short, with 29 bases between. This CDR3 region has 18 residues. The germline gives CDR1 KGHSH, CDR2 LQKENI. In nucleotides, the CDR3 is TGTGCCAGCTCAGCCACCCCACAGGGCCCCAACACGCGAGCCGAGCAGTACTTC. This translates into CASSATPQGPNTRAEQYF.

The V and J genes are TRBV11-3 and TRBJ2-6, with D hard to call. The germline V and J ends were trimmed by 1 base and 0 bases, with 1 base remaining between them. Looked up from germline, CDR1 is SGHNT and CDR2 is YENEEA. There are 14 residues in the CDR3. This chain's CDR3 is CASSLGSGANVLTF. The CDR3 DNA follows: TGTGCCAGCAGCTTAGGCTCTGGGGCCAACGTCCTGACTTTC.

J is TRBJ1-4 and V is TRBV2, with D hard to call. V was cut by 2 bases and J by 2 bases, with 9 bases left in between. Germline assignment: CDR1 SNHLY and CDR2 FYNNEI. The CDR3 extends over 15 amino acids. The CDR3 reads CASSEPMGTNEKLFF. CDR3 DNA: TGTGCCAGCAGTGAACCGATGGGCACTAATGAAAAACTGTTTTTT.

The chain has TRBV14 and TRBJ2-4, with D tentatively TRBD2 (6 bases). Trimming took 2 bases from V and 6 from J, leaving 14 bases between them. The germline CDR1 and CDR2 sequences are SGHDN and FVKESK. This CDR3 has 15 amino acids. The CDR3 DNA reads TGTGCCAGCAGCCAACGGGGGTCGTCGGGAAACATTCAGTACTTC. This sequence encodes CASSQRGSSGNIQYF. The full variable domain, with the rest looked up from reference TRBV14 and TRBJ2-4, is EAGVTQFPSHSVIEKGQTVTLRCDPISGHDNLYWYRRVMGKEIKFLLHFVKESKQDESGMPNNRFLAERTGGTYSTLKVQPAELEDSGVYFCASSQRGSSGNIQYFGAGTRLSVL.